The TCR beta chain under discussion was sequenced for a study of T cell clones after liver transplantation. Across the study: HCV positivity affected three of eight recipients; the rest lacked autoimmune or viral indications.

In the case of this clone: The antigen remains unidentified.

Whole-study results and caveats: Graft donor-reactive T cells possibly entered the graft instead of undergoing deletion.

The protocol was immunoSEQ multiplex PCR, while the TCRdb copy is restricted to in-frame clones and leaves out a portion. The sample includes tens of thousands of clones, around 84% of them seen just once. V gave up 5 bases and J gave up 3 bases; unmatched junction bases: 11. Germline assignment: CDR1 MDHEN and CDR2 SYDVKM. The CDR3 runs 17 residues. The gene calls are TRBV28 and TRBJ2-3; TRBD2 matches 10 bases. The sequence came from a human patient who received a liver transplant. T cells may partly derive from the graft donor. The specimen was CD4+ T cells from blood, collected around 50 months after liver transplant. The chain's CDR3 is CASSGGASGSWTDTQYF. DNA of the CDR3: TGTGCCAGCAGTGGCGGGGCTAGCGGGAGTTGGACAGATACGCAGTATTTT.